This is a list of T cell receptor beta chains from one sample in a study of blood T cells in healthy people across ages. In TCRdb, the 5' RACE reads were re-called with MiXCR into one record per CDR3 protein. The sample consists of fewer than 2,000,000 distinct CDR3 sequences, about 35% of them appearing once. The sequenced sample consisted of blood. Receptor source: a woman between 25 and 40 years old in good health. Both conserved end residues are part of each CDR3. The D gene is left open where the match is weak. Part of the rows lack a size; the others show once, few, many or a class for expanded clones.

v_gene,abundance,d_gene,j_gene,CDR3aa,CDR3nt
TRBV7-3,-,-,TRBJ2-1,CASSAAGPLDNEQFF,TGTGCCAGCAGCGCCGCGGGACCGTTAGACAATGAGCAGTTCTTC
TRBV25-1,-,-,TRBJ1-1,CASRQENTEAFF,TGTGCCAGCAGGCAAGAGAACACTGAAGCTTTCTTT
TRBV3-1,once,-,TRBJ2-5,CASSPISRETQYF,TGTGCCAGCAGCCCGATAAGTAGGGAGACCCAGTACTTC
TRBV3-1,-,TRBD2,TRBJ2-1,CASRRGLAGGNNEQFF,TGTGCCAGCAGACGGGGACTAGCGGGGGGGAACAATGAGCAGTTCTTC
TRBV7-6,few,-,TRBJ2-3,CASSLVGESQAQYF,TGTGCCAGCAGCTTAGTGGGGGAGTCCCAAGCGCAGTATTTT
TRBV24-1,few,TRBD2,TRBJ2-3,CATSESGTSGGDTQYF,TGTGCCACCAGTGAGTCCGGGACTAGCGGGGGGGATACGCAGTATTTT
TRBV20-1,many,TRBD2,TRBJ2-3,CSARASGGTDTQYF,TGCAGTGCTAGAGCTAGCGGGGGCACAGATACGCAGTATTTT
TRBV3-1,-,TRBD2,TRBJ2-5,CASSQDRAGEETQYF,TGTGCCAGCAGCCAAGATAGGGCGGGGGAGGAGACCCAGTACTTC
TRBV5-1,-,-,TRBJ2-3,CASSSGLRSLLGTDTQYF,TGCGCCAGCAGCTCCGGACTACGTTCACTCTTGGGCACAGATACGCAGTATTTT
TRBV30,-,-,TRBJ1-1,CAWSLLRGSEAFF,TGTGCCTGGAGTTTGTTGAGGGGTAGTGAAGCTTTCTTT
TRBV10-3,few,-,TRBJ2-5,CAIQQGETQYF,TGTGCCATCCAGCAGGGCGAGACCCAGTACTTC
TRBV29-1,-,-,TRBJ2-7,CSVEGQIIQDRSYEQYF,TGCAGCGTTGAAGGACAAATTATCCAGGACAGATCCTACGAGCAGTACTTC
TRBV3-1,few,-,TRBJ2-4,CASSQKGGVHIQYF,TGTGCCAGCAGCCAAAAGGGCGGGGTCCACATTCAGTACTTC
TRBV29-1,many,-,TRBJ2-1,CSVLLYNEQFF,TGCAGCGTTCTCCTCTACAATGAGCAGTTCTTC
TRBV12-3/TRBV12-4,-,-,TRBJ2-3,CANTSGLRTDAQYF,TGTGCCAACACCTCGGGACTCCGCACAGATGCGCAGTATTTT
TRBV20-1,many,TRBD2,TRBJ2-7,CSARDRDGTSGTSPYEQYF,TGCAGTGCTAGAGATCGGGATGGAACTAGCGGGACTAGTCCCTACGAGCAGTACTTC
TRBV7-8,-,TRBD1,TRBJ1-4,CASSSTVTGDIANEKLFF,TGTGCCAGCAGCTCCACTGTGACAGGGGATATAGCTAATGAAAAACTGTTTTTT
TRBV14,few,-,TRBJ2-5,CASSQGQGSSETQYF,TGTGCCAGCAGCCAAGGGCAGGGGAGCTCGGAGACCCAGTACTTC
TRBV5-1,-,TRBD2,TRBJ2-1,CASSPLAGGASGSYNEQFF,TGCGCCAGCAGCCCGCTCGCGGGGGGGGCTTCAGGGTCCTACAATGAGCAGTTCTTC
TRBV4-2,few,TRBD1,TRBJ1-2,CASSQGRGLEGYTF,TGTGCCAGCAGCCAAGGGAGGGGGCTAGAAGGCTACACCTTC
TRBV2,-,TRBD1,TRBJ1-5,CASGGRQGDQPQHF,TGTGCCAGCGGGGGGAGACAGGGGGATCAGCCCCAGCATTTT
TRBV4-1,many,-,TRBJ2-7,CASSQEERREGEQYF,TGCGCCAGCAGCCAAGAGGAGAGACGGGAAGGGGAGCAGTACTTC
TRBV27,-,-,TRBJ2-4,CASSLRDAAKNIQYF,TGTGCCAGCAGTCTCCGTGATGCGGCCAAAAACATTCAGTACTTC
TRBV2,-,TRBD2,TRBJ2-7,CASSDSLASGEQYF,TGTGCCAGCAGTGATTCCCTGGCTAGCGGCGAGCAGTACTTC
TRBV9,few,TRBD1,TRBJ2-1,CASSPRGQGYNEQFF,TGTGCCAGCAGCCCGCGCGGACAGGGCTACAATGAGCAGTTCTTC
TRBV4-1,few,-,TRBJ1-4,CASSQWRSEKLFF,TGCGCCAGCAGCCAATGGAGAAGTGAAAAACTGTTTTTT
TRBV6-2/TRBV6-3,-,TRBD1,TRBJ1-5,CASSRTGKLRQPQHF,TGTGCCAGCAGCCGGACAGGGAAGTTAAGGCAGCCCCAGCATTTT
TRBV20-1,-,TRBD2,TRBJ2-1,CSATRTSGSINNEQFF,TGCAGTGCTACCCGGACTAGCGGGAGCATTAACAATGAGCAGTTCTTC
TRBV5-1,-,TRBD1,TRBJ2-7,CASSYSGTEPYEQYF,TGCGCCAGCAGCTACTCCGGGACAGAGCCCTACGAGCAGTACTTC
TRBV29-1,-,TRBD2,TRBJ2-1,CSVAGTSRMYNERFF,TGCAGCGTCGCCGGGACTAGCCGTATGTACAATGAGCGGTTCTTC
TRBV6-6,few,TRBD2,TRBJ2-7,CASRSLAGGDEQYF,TGTGCCAGCAGGTCCCTAGCGGGCGGGGACGAGCAGTACTTC
TRBV5-5,few,-,TRBJ1-6,CASSPWENGSPLHF,TGTGCCAGCAGCCCGTGGGAAAACGGTTCACCCCTCCACTTT
TRBV5-1,-,-,TRBJ1-2,CASSLVGTIHGYTF,TGCGCCAGCAGCTTGGTCGGGACAATCCATGGCTACACCTTC
TRBV4-2,-,TRBD1,TRBJ2-7,CASNLDREREQYF,TGTGCCAGCAACCTCGACAGGGAACGAGAGCAGTACTTC
TRBV5-1,-,-,TRBJ2-7,CASSPGFQSYEQYF,TGCGCCAGCAGCCCCGGGTTTCAATCCTACGAGCAGTACTTC
TRBV6-1,few,-,TRBJ2-7,CASSIAAAYEQYF,TGTGCCAGCAGCATAGCGGCAGCCTACGAGCAGTACTTC
TRBV20-1,-,-,TRBJ1-2,CSARPTPVVGYTF,TGCAGTGCTAGACCCACCCCGGTGGTTGGCTACACCTTC
TRBV27,-,TRBD2,TRBJ2-3,CASSLRRTSGGAHSTDTQYF,TGTGCCAGCAGTTTGCGAAGGACTAGCGGGGGGGCCCATAGCACAGATACGCAGTATTTT
TRBV6-1,-,-,TRBJ1-6,CASSVPLPDSPLHF,TGTGCCAGCAGTGTACCTCTGCCTGATTCACCCCTCCACTTT
TRBV21-1,-,-,TRBJ2-7,CASSKVAGALPIRAEYEQYF,TGTGCCAGCAGCAAAGTAGCGGGGGCCCTCCCTATACGAGCAGAATACGAGCAGTACTTC
TRBV20-1,-,TRBD2,TRBJ2-3,CSARYLAGVSTDTQYF,TGCAGTGCTAGATACCTAGCGGGAGTAAGCACAGATACGCAGTATTTT
TRBV5-1,-,TRBD1,TRBJ2-3,CASSLRGTGDTDTQYF,TGCGCCAGCAGCTTAAGAGGGACAGGGGACACAGATACGCAGTATTTT
TRBV5-1,-,-,TRBJ2-3,CASSLGGFSTDTQYF,TGCGCCAGCAGCTTGGGGGGGTTTAGCACAGATACGCAGTATTTT
TRBV9,-,TRBD2,TRBJ2-7,CASSVGIAGPYEQYF,TGTGCCAGCAGCGTAGGAATAGCGGGACCCTACGAGCAGTACTTC
TRBV6-6,few,-,TRBJ1-1,CASSPARGGNTEAFF,TGTGCCAGCAGTCCCGCTCGGGGAGGGAACACTGAAGCTTTCTTT
TRBV11-2,few,-,TRBJ2-5,CASSLGIGAQETQYF,TGTGCCAGCAGCTTAGGAATCGGGGCCCAAGAGACCCAGTACTTC
TRBV20-1,many,TRBD2,TRBJ2-3,CSATPSGGPQYF,TGCAGTGCCACCCCCAGCGGGGGCCCGCAGTATTTT
TRBV6-1,few,TRBD1,TRBJ2-3,CASRPGTGGTDTQYF,TGTGCCAGCAGGCCCGGGACAGGGGGCACAGATACGCAGTATTTT
TRBV9,few,TRBD2,TRBJ2-1,CASSVGGRASSYNEQFF,TGTGCCAGCAGCGTAGGTGGGAGGGCCAGCTCCTACAATGAGCAGTTCTTC
TRBV5-6,-,-,TRBJ2-7,CASSAGDGGEQYF,TGTGCCAGCAGCGCCGGGGACGGAGGCGAGCAGTACTTC
TRBV6-6,few,-,TRBJ2-1,CASTGEPYNEQFF,TGTGCCAGCACCGGGGAACCCTACAATGAGCAGTTCTTC
TRBV5-1,-,TRBD2,TRBJ2-7,CASSPGGTSGSTEQYF,TGCGCCAGCAGCCCCGGAGGGACTAGCGGGAGTACCGAGCAGTACTTC
TRBV11-1,-,-,TRBJ1-6,CASSRWPLGREDNSPLHF,TGTGCCAGCAGCCGCTGGCCCCTCGGACGTGAAGATAATTCACCCCTCCACTTT
TRBV20-1,-,-,TRBJ2-1,CSASANSRANEQFF,TGCAGTGCTTCCGCCAACTCCAGGGCCAATGAGCAGTTCTTC
TRBV27,-,-,TRBJ2-7,CASREHSAGELYF,TGTGCCAGCAGGGAACACAGCGCCGGGGAGCTGTACTTC
TRBV4-2,many,TRBD2,TRBJ2-3,CASSQKSRLAGGTDTQYF,TGTGCCAGCAGCCAAAAGTCCCGACTAGCGGGAGGCACAGATACGCAGTATTTT
TRBV29-1,few,-,TRBJ2-5,CSVVQRETQYF,TGCAGCGTTGTACAAAGAGAGACCCAGTACTTC
TRBV12-3/TRBV12-4,few,TRBD2,TRBJ2-3,CASRQGLAGEVGTDTQYF,TGTGCCAGCAGGCAGGGACTAGCGGGAGAAGTGGGCACAGATACGCAGTATTTT
TRBV10-3,-,-,TRBJ1-5,CAINAPNQPQHF,TGTGCCATCAATGCCCCTAATCAGCCCCAGCATTTT
TRBV11-2,few,TRBD2,TRBJ2-3,CASSLAGGGARDTQYF,TGTGCCAGCAGCTTAGCCGGCGGGGGGGCGAGAGATACGCAGTATTTT